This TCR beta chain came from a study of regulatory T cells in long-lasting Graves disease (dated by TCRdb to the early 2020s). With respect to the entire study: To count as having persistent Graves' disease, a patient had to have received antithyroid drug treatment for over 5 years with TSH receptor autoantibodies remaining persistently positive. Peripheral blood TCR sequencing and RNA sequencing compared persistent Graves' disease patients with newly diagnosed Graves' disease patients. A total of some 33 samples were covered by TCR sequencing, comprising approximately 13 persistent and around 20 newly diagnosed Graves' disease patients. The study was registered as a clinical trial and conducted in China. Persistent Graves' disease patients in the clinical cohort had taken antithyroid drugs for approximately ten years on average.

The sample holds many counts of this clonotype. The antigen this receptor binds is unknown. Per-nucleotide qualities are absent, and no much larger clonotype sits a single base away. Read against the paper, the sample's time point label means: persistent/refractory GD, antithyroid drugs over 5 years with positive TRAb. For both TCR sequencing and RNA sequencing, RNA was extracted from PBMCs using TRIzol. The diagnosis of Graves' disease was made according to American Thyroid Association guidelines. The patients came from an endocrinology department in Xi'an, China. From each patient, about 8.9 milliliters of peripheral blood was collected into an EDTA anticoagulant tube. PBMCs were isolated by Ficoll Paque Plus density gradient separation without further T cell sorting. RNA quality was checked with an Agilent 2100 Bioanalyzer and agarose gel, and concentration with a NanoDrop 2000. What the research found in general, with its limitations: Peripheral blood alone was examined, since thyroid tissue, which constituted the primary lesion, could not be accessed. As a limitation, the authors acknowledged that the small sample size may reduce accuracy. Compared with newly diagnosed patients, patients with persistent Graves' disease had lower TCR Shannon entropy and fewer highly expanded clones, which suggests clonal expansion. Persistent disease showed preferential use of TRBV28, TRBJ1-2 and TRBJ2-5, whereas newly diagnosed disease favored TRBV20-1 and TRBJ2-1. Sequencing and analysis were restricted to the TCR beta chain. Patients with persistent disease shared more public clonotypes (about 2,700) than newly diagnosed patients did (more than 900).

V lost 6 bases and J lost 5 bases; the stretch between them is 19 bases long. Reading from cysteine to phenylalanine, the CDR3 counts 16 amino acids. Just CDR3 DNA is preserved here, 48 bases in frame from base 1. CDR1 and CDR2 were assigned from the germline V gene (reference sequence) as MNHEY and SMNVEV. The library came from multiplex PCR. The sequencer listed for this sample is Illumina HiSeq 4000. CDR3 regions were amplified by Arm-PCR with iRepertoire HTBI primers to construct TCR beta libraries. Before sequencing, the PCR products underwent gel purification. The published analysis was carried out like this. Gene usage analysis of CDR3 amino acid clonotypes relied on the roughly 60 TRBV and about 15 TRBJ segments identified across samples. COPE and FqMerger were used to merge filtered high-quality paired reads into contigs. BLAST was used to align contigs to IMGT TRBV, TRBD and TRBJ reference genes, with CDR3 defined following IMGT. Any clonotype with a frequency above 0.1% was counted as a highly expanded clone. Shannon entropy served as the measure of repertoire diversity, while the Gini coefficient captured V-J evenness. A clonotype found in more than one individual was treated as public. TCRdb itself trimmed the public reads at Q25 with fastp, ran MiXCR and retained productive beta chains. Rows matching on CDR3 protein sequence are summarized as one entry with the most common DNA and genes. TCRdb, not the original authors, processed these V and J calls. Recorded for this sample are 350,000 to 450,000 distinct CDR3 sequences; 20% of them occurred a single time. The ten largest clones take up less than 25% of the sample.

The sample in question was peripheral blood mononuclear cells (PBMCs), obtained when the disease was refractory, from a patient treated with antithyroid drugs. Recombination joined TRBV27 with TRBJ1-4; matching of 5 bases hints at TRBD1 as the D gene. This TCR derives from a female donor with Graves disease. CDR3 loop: CASRQQGIGGNEKLFF. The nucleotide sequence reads TGTGCCAGCAGACAACAAGGGATTGGGGGAAATGAAAAACTGTTTTTT.